This T cell receptor (beta chain) appears in the sequencing data of a study of blood T cells in healthy people across ages. Study-wide points: Since the PBMCs were unsorted, naive and antigen-experienced cells could not be conclusively compared. TCR beta diversity tracked closely with naive T cell percentage. Versus aged donors, long-lived donors had higher diversity and more naive CD4+ cells.

PCR was performed a second time for about 7 to 11 cycles using a sample-barcoded 5' primer and a J-beta primer mix. Individual samples furnished no less than 3 million CDR3-containing paired-end reads apiece. TCRdb reprocessed the 5' RACE reads with MiXCR, giving one entry per CDR3 protein. The data show approximately 2,000,000 distinct CDR3 sequences, with about 39% seen just once and approximately 22% held by the top ten. CDR1 and CDR2 (germline): GTSNPN, SVGIG (reference sequence). This CDR3 is built from 15 residues. V shed 0 bases and J shed 3 bases, with 14 bases lying between them. This clonotype was counted between two and nine times. No antigen is known for it.

The TCR was taken from a human donor in good health. Source material: blood. The J gene is TRBJ1-2, the V gene TRBV30; tentatively, D is TRBD1 (5 bases). CDR3 in DNA: TGTGCCTGGAGTGTATTCCCTGACAGAGACTATGGCTACACCTTC. Protein: CAWSVFPDRDYGYTF.